Included here is one TCR beta chain sequence, with context. Splitting the CD4+ cells yielded a CD45RA+ naive subset and a CD45RA-negative memory subset. This entry comes from a study of shared clonotypes between healthy human individuals. As for the study in general: Serving as donors were a couple of women and a few men, whose ages spanned 18 to 49.

Generated by immunoSEQ multiplex PCR, the TCRdb table keeps only in-frame clones and is missing some. The sample lists roughly 2.6 million clones, around 94% occurring once. Sample: naive CD4+ T cells sorted from blood. The subset is: CD45RA+ positively selected. This receptor was obtained from a man between 18 and 35 years old in good health.

The CDR3 reads CASSTTGTRDRSPLHF. The CDR3 DNA reads as TGTGCCAGCAGCACTACCGGGACAAGGGATAGGTCACCCCTCCACTTT. The chain recombines TRBV13 with TRBJ1-6, with D perhaps TRBD1 (6 bases). CDR3 length equals 16 residues. Trimming stripped 5 bases from V and 10 bases from J, with 21 bases between. Germline V CDR1 and CDR2: PRHDT, FYEKMQ (reference sequence).